The clone carrying this T cell receptor (beta chain) was counted many times. The target antigen is unknown. This specimen comes from a study of T-cell reconstitution after alpha-beta-depleted transplantation in children. Researchers prepared the TCRbeta library using unique molecular identifiers, the study reports. MiXCR, run by TCRdb on the PCR reads, gives a single entry per CDR3 protein. The sample includes around 200,000 distinct CDR3 sequences, 17% seen only once; the top ten take about 39%. Overall study findings and caveats: T-cell counts and diversity at one year post-transplant came mainly from newly produced T cells. The origin of alpha-beta T cells about two months after transplant was reportedly several hundred expanded graft clones. In some patients, recipient T cells and intrathymic progenitors surviving conditioning explained high day-60 diversity.

The sequencing used PBMCs, mostly from graft donor cells, collected 360 days after TCRalphabeta/CD19-depleted stem cell transplant. This sequence originates from a male patient aged 2 to 9 who had a stem cell transplant for acute lymphoblastic leukemia, so the T cells may come from the graft donor.

CDR3 amino acids: CSATGTANEKLFF. CDR3 nucleotide sequence: TGCAGTGCTACCGGGACAGCGAATGAAAAACTGTTTTTT. The chain carries TRBV20-1 and TRBJ1-4, with 7 nucleotides matching TRBD1. With V trimmed by 4 bases and J by 5 bases, 4 bases remained unmatched. Germline-derived CDR1 and CDR2 are DFQATT and SNEGSKA (reference sequence). The CDR3 spans 13 residues.